This T cell receptor (beta chain) was profiled in a study of blood T cells in healthy people across ages (dated by TCRdb to 2013 to 2016). Context from the whole study: In model experiments, roughly one uniquely barcoded TCR beta cDNA molecule per two T cells was captured by template switching. Age-related changes in TCR beta repertoire diversity were measured in the study by deep sequencing normalized with unique cDNA molecular identifiers. Donors were grouped into four age groups: young (average roughly 15 years), middle-aged (39), aged (around 60) and long-lived (just over 80). The study analyzed two additional independent replicas of 1 million unique cDNA reads from the same blood draw for two donors, one aged 18 to 29 and one aged 80 or older. The paper as a whole reports these results and caveats: Compared with the aged group, the long-lived group had more naive CD4+ T cells, fewer expanded clones and increased TCR diversity, a pattern suggesting age selection. Observed TCR beta diversity correlated strongly with the percentage of naive T cells measured by flow cytometry. Because donor CMV infection status was unknown, age-related changes in expanded clonotypes were potentially confounded. Bulk unsorted PBMC profiling prevented conclusive comparison of naive and antigen-experienced compartments. Estimates of total diversity based on one million sequenced T cells were regarded as lower bounds and as underestimates. As age increased, observed TCR beta diversity per million T cells dropped in a roughly linear way, and a significant reduction was already evident by age 40.

To note about this clonotype: Its antigen is unknown. No quality values exist for individual bases; no much larger clone is one base distant.

The germline V gene encodes CDR1 MNHEY and CDR2 SVGEGT. From the cysteine up to the phenylalanine, the CDR3 has a length of 14 residues. Kept here is only the CDR3 DNA, which spans 42 bases and is read in frame from base 1. The library was prepared using 5' RACE. Instrument on record: Illumina HiSeq 2500. A second PCR of about 6 to 11 cycles was performed with a sample-barcoded 5' primer and a J-beta primer mix. Each TCR beta cDNA molecule received a unique molecular identifier from a template-switch 5' adaptor carrying 12 random nucleotides. Each sample yielded at least 2.5 million CDR3-containing paired-end reads. The Mint cDNA synthesis kit, primed by a TRBC-specific oligonucleotide, was used to synthesize first-strand cDNA from all RNA. After uracil-DNA glycosylase treatment, a first 18-cycle PCR used universal primers M1SS and BC2_uni_R on all cDNA. For the original study's pipeline: Normalization of each sample was performed by random selection of 1 million high-quality reads, each carrying a distinct molecular identifier. Reads sharing molecular identifiers were discarded rather than binned into consensus sequences. MiTCR, run with a Q25 quality threshold and the strictest error-elimination algorithm, handled CDR3 identification, clonotype clustering and error correction. A nonparametric unseen species model with Euler transformation was used to estimate lower-bound total TCR beta diversity. The public reads were reprocessed in TCRdb via fastp at Q25 and MiXCR, keeping in-frame beta chains. A single entry per CDR3 protein holds the most common genes and DNA from its merged rows. These V and J calls are TCRdb output, not the study's own analysis. The sample yields approximately 780,000 distinct CDR3 sequences; roughly 26% were counted once. About 3% of the sample is in the top ten clones.

The donors were roughly 40 Caucasian individuals from Russia, aged 6 to 90 years, who were systemically healthy. About 9.6 milliliters of peripheral blood were collected from each donor into EDTA-treated Vacutainer tubes. Ficoll-Paque density-gradient centrifugation was used to isolate PBMCs, with at least 7 million obtained per sample. Trizol reagent was used to extract total RNA from PBMCs, with at least 5.5 micrograms per sample. The percentages of naive CD45RAhigh/CD27high T cells were determined by flow cytometry on a PBMC aliquot from every donor. These data were likewise used in another study, on T cells of mothers and their children. The second study's authors report: Donors were nine systemically healthy Caucasian individuals: three mothers and their six children. cDNA synthesis used all of the extracted RNA, with around 1.6 ug of RNA in each 15 ul reaction. Sample barcodes and 2-4 random nucleotides were added via the M1S primer in the second PCR. Each mother yielded over 10 million TCR beta CDR3 reads and each child 3 million to 3.5 million reads. Thymic selection similarly shapes TCR recombination output in related and unrelated pairs, with minor effect from inherited differences. Related mother-child pairs always showed normalized repertoire overlap that was slightly higher than in unrelated mother-child pairs, though the difference was never significant. With a sensitivity of approximately 93 clones per million clonotypes, no persistent microchimeric T cell clones were detected. Deep NGS was used in the study to compare the TCR beta repertoires of mothers and children and to look for features that separate related mother-child pairs from unrelated individuals. Mothers averaged about 37 +/- 4 years of age and children averaged around 11 +/- 4 years. After adapter ligation was performed with NEBNext reagents, the libraries were sequenced on an Illumina HiSeq 2000 with 100+100 nt paired-end reads. Mother and child libraries were prepared a month apart and sequenced in separate runs to prevent cross-contamination. For each donor, somewhere between about 450,000 and 2,100,000 distinct TCR beta clonotypes were identified. Naive TCR beta clonotypes were estimated from low-frequency clonotypes matched to each donor's FACS-determined naive share, without sorting.

The chain is made from TRBV6-2 or TRBV6-3 and TRBJ2-5; the D gene could be TRBD1 or TRBD2, each one agreeing over 5 bases. The tail of the sequence fits TRBJ2-7 better, so the J call may be wrong. This clonotype was sampled from a boy aged 10-17 years in good health. Sequencing used blood. The CDR3 reads CASSPRDGYYEQYF. The sequenced DNA is TGTGCCAGCAGTCCCCGGGACGGATACTACGAGCAGTACTTC.